A selection of T cell receptor beta chains follows, all from one sample in a study of blood T cell repertoires in COVID-19. Generated by immunoSEQ multiplex PCR, the TCRdb table keeps only in-frame clones and is missing some. The sample contains about 170,000 clones, around 67% of which appear only once. The material sequenced was peripheral blood. These receptors all stem from a woman older than 75 with acute or convalescent COVID-19. The conserved cysteine and the conserved F or W are not part of the CDR3 here. Clone size, where shown, is once, few, many, or a class for clones that have expanded.

CDR3aa	v_gene	j_gene	abundance
ASSQETSGPYNEQF	TRBV3-1/TRBV3-2	TRBJ2-1	once
ASRGRQGNGYT	TRBV5-1	TRBJ1-2	NA
SVGRLAGADNEQF	TRBV29-1	TRBJ2-1	once
ASSEAAGGTETQY	TRBV2	TRBJ2-5	few
ASSLAETIAKQF	TRBV7-2	TRBJ2-1	NA
ASSFLAQNNEQF	TRBV5-1	TRBJ2-1	NA
ASSSLSGTSNPYEQF	TRBV11-2	TRBJ2-1	NA
ASSGGTSGNEQF	TRBV9	TRBJ2-1	NA
ASSIGSGRSSYEQY	TRBV19	TRBJ2-7	NA
ASSLAASSGNTIY	TRBV5-1	TRBJ1-3	NA
ASRVAGDTQY	TRBV12-3/TRBV12-4	TRBJ2-3	once
SGTPRGVDNEQF	TRBV29-1	TRBJ2-1	NA
ASSLDGSSGANVLT	TRBV5-1	TRBJ2-6	few
ASSLAREPTYNEQF	TRBV5-4	TRBJ2-1	once
ASSLAGDGLGANVLT	TRBV5-1	TRBJ2-6	once
ATARDRGFTGANVLT	TRBV28	TRBJ2-6	NA
ASSLRSGINEQY	TRBV5-1	TRBJ2-7	NA
ATSRDLAPNQPQH	TRBV15	TRBJ1-5	once